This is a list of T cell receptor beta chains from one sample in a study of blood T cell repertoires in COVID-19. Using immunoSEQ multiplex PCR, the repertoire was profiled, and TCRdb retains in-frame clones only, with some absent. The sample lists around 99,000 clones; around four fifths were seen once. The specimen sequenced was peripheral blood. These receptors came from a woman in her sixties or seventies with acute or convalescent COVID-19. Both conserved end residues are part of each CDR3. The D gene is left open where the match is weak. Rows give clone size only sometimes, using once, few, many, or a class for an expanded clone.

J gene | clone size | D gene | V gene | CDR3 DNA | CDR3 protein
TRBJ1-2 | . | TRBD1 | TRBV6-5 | TGTGCCAGCAGCCCGGGACAGGGGATCTCCTATGGCTACACCTTC | CASSPGQGISYGYTF
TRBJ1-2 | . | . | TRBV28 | TGTGCCAGCAGTTTAACAAGTCGTGGCTACACCTTC | CASSLTSRGYTF
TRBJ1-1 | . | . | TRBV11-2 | TGTGCCAGCAGCCCCCGGACAGACACTGAAGCTTTCTTT | CASSPRTDTEAFF
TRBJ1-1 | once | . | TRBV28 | TGTGCCAGCAGTTTAACAGAAAGACACACTGAAGCTTTCTTT | CASSLTERHTEAFF
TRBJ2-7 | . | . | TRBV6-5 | TGTGCCAGCAGTTACGACGTCCGGGGCTACGAGCAGTACTTC | CASSYDVRGYEQYF
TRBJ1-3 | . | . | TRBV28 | TGTGCCAGCAGTTTTCCCCGCGGCACGGGAAACACCATATATTTT | CASSFPRGTGNTIYF
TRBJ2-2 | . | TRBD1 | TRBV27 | TGTGCCAGCAGTCTCCGGGACAGGGGATTCGGCGGGGAGCTGTTTTTT | CASSLRDRGFGGELFF
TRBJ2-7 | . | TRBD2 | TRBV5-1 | TGCGCCAGCAGCTCGGCAAGCGGGAGCCCCTACGAGCAGTACTTC | CASSSASGSPYEQYF
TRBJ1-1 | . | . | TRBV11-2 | TGTGCCAGCAGCGGCCGCGGGGGAGAGACTGAAGCTTTCTTT | CASSGRGGETEAFF
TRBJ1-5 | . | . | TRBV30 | TGTGCCTGGAGTGTAAGCGGCCGTGGTCAGCCCCAGCATTTT | CAWSVSGRGQPQHF
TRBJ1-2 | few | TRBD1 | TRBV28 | TGTGCCAGCAGATCTTCGGACAGGGGGCCCAGTGGCTACACCTTC | CASRSSDRGPSGYTF
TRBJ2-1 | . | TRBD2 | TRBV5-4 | TGTGCCAGCAGCCAAGGACTAGCGGCCTACAATGAGCAGTTCTTC | CASSQGLAAYNEQFF
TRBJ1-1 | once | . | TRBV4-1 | TGCGCCAGCAGCCAAGGGTTGGCCGGGGAAGCTTTCTTT | CASSQGLAGEAFF
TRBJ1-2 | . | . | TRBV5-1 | TGCGCCAGCAGCTTGGAAGTGGGTGGTGAGGGTAATGGCTACACCTTC | CASSLEVGGEGNGYTF
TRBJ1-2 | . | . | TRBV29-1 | TGCAGCGTGCCCCGCCAGGGGCCCTATGGCTACACCTTC | CSVPRQGPYGYTF
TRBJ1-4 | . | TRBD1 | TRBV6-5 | TGTGCCAGCCGACCCGGTGGACAGGGGGATGAAAAACTGTTTTTT | CASRPGGQGDEKLFF
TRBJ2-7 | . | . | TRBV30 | TGTGCCTGGAGCGGCCCGCTAGCCCCCTACGAGCAGTACTTC | CAWSGPLAPYEQYF
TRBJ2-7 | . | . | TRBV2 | TGTGCCAGCAGTGAAGCGCAGGGTAAACTCTCCCGGCAGTACTTC | CASSEAQGKLSRQYF
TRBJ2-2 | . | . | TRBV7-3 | TGTGCCAGCAGCTCCCGATTATCGAGGACCGGGGAGCTGTTTTTT | CASSSRLSRTGELFF
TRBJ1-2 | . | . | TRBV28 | TGTGCCAGCAGCGGGGGTAAGGGTGGCTACACCTTC | CASSGGKGGYTF
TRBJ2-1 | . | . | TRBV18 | TGTGCCAGCTCACCAGACACAGGGGAGCAGTTCTTC | CASSPDTGEQFF
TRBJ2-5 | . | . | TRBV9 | TGTGCCAGCAGCCCCCCAGGAGGATTCCAAGAGACCCAGTACTTC | CASSPPGGFQETQYF
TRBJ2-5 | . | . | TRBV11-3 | TGTGCCAGCTCCCTGCGGCATTCGGAGACCCAGTACTTC | CASSLRHSETQYF
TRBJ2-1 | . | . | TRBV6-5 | TGTGCCAGCAGTTATACAGGGTTCGGTGAGCAGTTCTTC | CASSYTGFGEQFF
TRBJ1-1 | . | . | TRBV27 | TGTGCCAGCAGTTTAGACAGAACCATGAACACTGAAGCTTTCTTT | CASSLDRTMNTEAFF
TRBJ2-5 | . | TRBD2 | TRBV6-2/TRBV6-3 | TGTGCCAGCAGTTACCAACCTCCTCTCGGTAGCGGGGGGGTTGAGACCCAGTACTTC | CASSYQPPLGSGGVETQYF
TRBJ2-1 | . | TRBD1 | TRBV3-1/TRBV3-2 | TGTGCCAGCAGCCAGGCCGGGACAGGTAACAATGAGCAGTTCTTC | CASSQAGTGNNEQFF
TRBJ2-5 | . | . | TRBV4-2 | TGTGCCAGCAGCTCAGCAGGGGGCCTTACTCGAGGGGGGGCCCAGTACTTC | CASSSAGGLTRGGAQYF
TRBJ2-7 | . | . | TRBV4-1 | TGCGCCAGCAGCCAAGATATGGCGGAGAGCTCCTACGAGCAGTACTTC | CASSQDMAESSYEQYF
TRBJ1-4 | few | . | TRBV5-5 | TGTGCCAGCAGATTGGTCGAAGAGGGCGCAACTAATGAAAAACTGTTTTTT | CASRLVEEGATNEKLFF
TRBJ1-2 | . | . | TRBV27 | TGTGCCAGCAAAGGGAGTCTGGCTAACTATGGCTACACCTTC | CASKGSLANYGYTF
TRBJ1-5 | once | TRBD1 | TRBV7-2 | TGTGCCAGCAGCCGGGCCGGGACAGGGAACTCTCAGCCCCAGCATTTT | CASSRAGTGNSQPQHF
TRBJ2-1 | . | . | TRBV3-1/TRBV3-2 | TGTGCCAGCAGCCAAGAAGAGGGGGGGAGCGAGCAGTTCTTC | CASSQEEGGSEQFF
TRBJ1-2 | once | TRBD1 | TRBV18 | TGTGCCAGCTCACCACCGGGACAGGAATATGGCTACACCTTC | CASSPPGQEYGYTF
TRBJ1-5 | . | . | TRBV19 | TGTGCCAGTAATGGTAGTAGGAGCCGCGGTCAGCCCCAGCATTTT | CASNGSRSRGQPQHF
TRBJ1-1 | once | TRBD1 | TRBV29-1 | TGCAGCGGCACGCCCCAGGGGGGTACTGAAGCTTTCTTT | CSGTPQGGTEAFF
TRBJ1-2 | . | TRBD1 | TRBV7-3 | TGTGCCAGCAGCTTATTGGACAGGACCTATGGCTACACCTTC | CASSLLDRTYGYTF
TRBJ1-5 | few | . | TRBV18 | TGTGCCAGCTCCCGATCTACAGGGACCCAGCCCCAGCATTTT | CASSRSTGTQPQHF
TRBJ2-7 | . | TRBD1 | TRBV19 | TGTGCCAGTAGTGAACAGGGGGCTATCTCCTACGAGCAGTACTTC | CASSEQGAISYEQYF
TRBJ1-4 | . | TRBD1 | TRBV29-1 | TGCAGCGCTAGGACAGGGGGAGAAAAACTGTTTTTT | CSARTGGEKLFF